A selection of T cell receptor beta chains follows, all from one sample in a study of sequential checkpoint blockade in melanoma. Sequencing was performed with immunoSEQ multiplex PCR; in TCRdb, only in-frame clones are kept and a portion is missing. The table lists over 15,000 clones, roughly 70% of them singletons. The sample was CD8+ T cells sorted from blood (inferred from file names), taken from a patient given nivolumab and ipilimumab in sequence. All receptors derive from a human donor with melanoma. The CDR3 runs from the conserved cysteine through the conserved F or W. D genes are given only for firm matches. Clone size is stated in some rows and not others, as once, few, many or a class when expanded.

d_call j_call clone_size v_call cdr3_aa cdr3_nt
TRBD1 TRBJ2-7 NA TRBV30 CAWSDPGTGSNEQYF TGTGCCTGGAGCGATCCCGGGACAGGTTCCAACGAGCAGTACTTC
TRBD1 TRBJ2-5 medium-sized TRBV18 CASSPGQGAQETQYF TGTGCCAGCTCACCGGGACAGGGGGCCCAAGAGACCCAGTACTTC
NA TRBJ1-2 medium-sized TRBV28 CAIMGPLTIYGYTF TGTGCCATAATGGGGCCCCTGACGATCTATGGCTACACCTTC
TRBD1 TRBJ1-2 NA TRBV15 CATSSFETGGYGYTF TGTGCCACCAGCAGTTTTGAGACAGGGGGATATGGCTACACCTTC
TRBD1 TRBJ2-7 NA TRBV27 CASSLIPGTGAYEQYF TGTGCCAGCAGTTTAATCCCCGGGACAGGGGCCTACGAGCAGTACTTC
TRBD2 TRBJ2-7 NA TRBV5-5 CASSQVLAGAHEQYF TGCGCCAGCAGCCAAGTACTAGCGGGAGCGCACGAGCAGTACTTC
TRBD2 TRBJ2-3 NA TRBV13 CASSLDRLSGRRDTQYF TGTGCCAGCAGCTTAGATCGTCTAAGCGGGAGAAGAGATACGCAGTATTTT
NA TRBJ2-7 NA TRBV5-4 CASSFQGGTYEQYF TGTGCCAGCAGCTTTCAGGGCGGGACCTACGAGCAGTACTTC
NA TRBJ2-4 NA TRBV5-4 CAFRDMENIQYF TGTGCCTTCCGGGACATGGAGAACATTCAGTACTTC
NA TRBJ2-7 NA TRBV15 CATSRPLVIPSISISYEQYF TGTGCCACCAGCAGGCCGCTCGTGATCCCAAGTATTAGTATCTCCTACGAGCAGTACTTC
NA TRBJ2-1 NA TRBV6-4 CASSEEVADYNEQFF TGTGCCAGCAGTGAGGAGGTAGCGGATTACAATGAGCAGTTCTTC
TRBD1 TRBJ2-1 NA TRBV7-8 CASSFSRDRAYNEQFF TGTGCCAGCAGCTTCAGCCGGGACAGGGCCTACAATGAGCAGTTCTTC
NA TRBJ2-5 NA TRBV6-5 CASTSGFKRPQYF TGTGCCAGCACCTCGGGGTTTAAGAGACCCCAGTACTTC
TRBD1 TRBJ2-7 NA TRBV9 CASSAPDRGYEQYF TGTGCCAGCAGTGCCCCGGACAGGGGCTACGAGCAGTACTTC
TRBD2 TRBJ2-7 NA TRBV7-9 CASSLVAGIYTYEQYF TGTGCCAGCAGCTTAGTAGCGGGAATCTACACCTACGAGCAGTACTTC
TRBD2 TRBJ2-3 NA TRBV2 CARRGRGTDTQYF TGTGCCCGGCGGGGGAGAGGCACAGATACGCAGTATTTT
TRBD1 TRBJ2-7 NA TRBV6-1 CASSDSGTGLYFISYEQYF TGTGCCAGCAGTGATTCCGGGACAGGGCTGTACTTCATATCCTACGAGCAGTACTTC
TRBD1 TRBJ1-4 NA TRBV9 CASSVKAQGAGKLFF TGTGCCAGCAGCGTGAAGGCCCAGGGGGCAGGAAAACTGTTTTTT
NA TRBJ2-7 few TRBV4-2 CASSLFGESSYEQYF TGTGCCAGCAGCTTGTTCGGTGAAAGCTCCTACGAGCAGTACTTC
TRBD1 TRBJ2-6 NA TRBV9 CASYGTGLRYGANVLTF TGTGCCAGCTACGGGACAGGGCTGCGTTATGGGGCCAACGTCCTGACTTTC
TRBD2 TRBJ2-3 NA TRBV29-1 CSVFGLAGVGDTQYF TGCAGCGTTTTTGGACTAGCGGGAGTCGGGGATACGCAGTATTTT
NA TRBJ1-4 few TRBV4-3 CASSHLSENEKLFF TGCGCCAGCAGCCACCTTTCCGAGAATGAAAAACTGTTTTTT
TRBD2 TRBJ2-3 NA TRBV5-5 CASSLAGGITDTQYF TGTGCCAGCAGTTTAGCGGGGGGGATCACAGATACGCAGTATTTT
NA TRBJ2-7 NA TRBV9 CASSSYGSFYEQYF TGTGCCAGCAGCTCGTACGGGTCCTTCTACGAGCAGTACTTC
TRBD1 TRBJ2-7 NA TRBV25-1 CASSVGTGPYEQYF TGTGCCAGCAGTGTAGGGACAGGGCCCTACGAGCAGTACTTC
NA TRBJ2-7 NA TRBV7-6 CASSLARTDYEQYF TGTGCCAGCAGCTTAGCGAGGACAGACTACGAGCAGTACTTC
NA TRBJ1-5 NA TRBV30 CAWRLSGSITYQPQHF TGTGCCTGGCGCCTTTCCGGGAGTATTACCTATCAGCCCCAGCATTTT
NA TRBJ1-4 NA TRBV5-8 CASSLDGLKLFF TGTGCCAGCAGCTTGGACGGTCTAAAACTGTTTTTT
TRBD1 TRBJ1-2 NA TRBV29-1 CSVEGQGLNYGYTF TGCAGCGTTGAGGGACAGGGGCTTAACTATGGCTACACCTTC
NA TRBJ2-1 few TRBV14 CASSLRRGPYNEQFF TGTGCCAGCAGCCTTAGGCGGGGGCCCTACAATGAGCAGTTCTTC
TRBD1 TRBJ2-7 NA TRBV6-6 CASTPQQGLYEQYF TGTGCCAGCACCCCACAACAGGGGCTCTACGAGCAGTACTTC
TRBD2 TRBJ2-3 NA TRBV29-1 CSATGGDTQYF TGCAGCGCAACGGGGGGGGATACGCAGTATTTT
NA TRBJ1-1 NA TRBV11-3 CASSPLAPNAMNTEAFF TGTGCCAGCAGCCCGTTAGCCCCGAACGCAATGAACACTGAAGCTTTCTTT
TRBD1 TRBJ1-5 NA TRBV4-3 CASSLRTGGNQPQHF TGCGCCAGCAGCCTTCGGACAGGGGGGAATCAGCCCCAGCATTTT
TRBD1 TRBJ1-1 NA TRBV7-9 CASSSRTGITEAFF TGTGCCAGCAGCTCTCGGACAGGGATCACTGAAGCTTTCTTT
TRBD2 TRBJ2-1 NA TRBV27 CASSSGLVPTREQFF TGTGCCAGCAGTTCCGGACTAGTGCCTACGAGGGAGCAGTTCTTC
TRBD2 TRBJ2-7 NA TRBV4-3 CASSQKLAGEQYF TGCGCCAGCAGCCAGAAACTAGCGGGAGAGCAGTACTTC
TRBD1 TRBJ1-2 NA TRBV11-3 CASSSRTGPNYGYTF TGTGCCAGCAGCTCCCGGACAGGACCTAACTATGGCTACACCTTC
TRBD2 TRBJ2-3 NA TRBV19 CASTASGFSTDTQYF TGTGCCAGTACGGCTAGCGGCTTTAGCACAGATACGCAGTATTTT
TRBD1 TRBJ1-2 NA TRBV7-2 CASSSGGTDGYTF TGTGCCAGCAGCTCGGGGGGGACAGATGGCTACACCTTC